These 9 T cell receptor beta chains were all obtained from the same sample, sequenced in a study of T cell responses to AZD1222 COVID-19 vaccine. TCRdb's copy holds only in-frame clones and misses some; the assay was immunoSEQ multiplex PCR. The table records some 110,000 clones, around 81% of them present only once. Sequencing used peripheral blood, obtained on day 0 of AZD1222 vaccination. These receptor sequences come from an adult in good health.

The V and J genes are TRBV19 and TRBJ1-2; D might be TRBD1 (5 bases). The CDR3 is 14 residues long. Trimming took off 3 bases at V and 7 bases at J, with 15 bases between the two ends. Germline CDR1 is LNHDA and CDR2 is SQIVND (reference sequence). The CDR3 nucleotides read TGTGCCAGTAGTATTCCGGAGGGGCTCGGTGGCTACACCTTC. Translating it yields CASSIPEGLGGYTF.

The gene calls are TRBV4-2 and TRBJ2-1; D not certain. CDR3 length: 19 amino acids. The V end lost 0 bases, the J end lost 3 bases, and 21 bases lay between the germline ends. Germline loops: CDR1 LGHNA, CDR2 YNFKEQ. The CDR3 bases are TGTGCCAGCAGCCAAGATTTCCCCTTTTCTAGGGATGACTACAATGAGCAGTTCTTC. This translates into CASSQDFPFSRDDYNEQFF.

This sequence joins TRBV5-6 and TRBJ2-1, with 8 bases aligning to TRBD2. There are 18 residues in the CDR3. Germline V gene data show CDR1 as SGHDT and CDR2 as YYEEEE. Trimming at V came to 0 bases and at J to 5 bases, leaving 13 bases not matched to a gene. CDR3 sequence reads: CASSLARLATSQNNEQFF. The CDR3 nucleotides read TGTGCCAGCAGCTTGGCCAGACTAGCGACATCCCAAAACAATGAGCAGTTCTTC. The variable domain in full, with the rest retrieved from reference TRBV5-6 and TRBJ2-1, is DAGVTQSPTHLIKTRGQQVTLRCSPKSGHDTVSWYQQALGQGPQFIFQYYEEEERQRGNFPDRFSGHQFPNYSSELNVNALLLGDSALYLCASSLARLATSQNNEQFFGPGTRLTVL.

This clone was counted only a few times. The genes are TRBV19 and TRBJ1-1; 9 bases fit TRBD1. After removal of 3 bases from V and 4 bases from J, the junction contained 9 bases not matched to a gene. Germline values: CDR1 LNHDA, CDR2 SQIVND (reference sequence). This CDR3 is built from 16 residues. The CDR3 nucleotides are TGTGCCAGTAGTATGGGAAGACAGGGGGTAGTCACTGAAGCTTTCTTT. Translating gives CASSMGRQGVVTEAFF.

The J gene is TRBJ1-1, the V gene TRBV28; D perhaps matches TRBD1 (6 bases). This CDR3 is 14 amino acids long. Trimming took 3 bases from V and 1 from J, leaving 9 bases between them. From germline, CDR1 is MDHEN and CDR2 SYDVKM. The CDR3 sequence is CASSLAGQNTEAFF. In nucleotides, the CDR3 is TGTGCCAGCAGTTTGGCGGGACAGAACACTGAAGCTTTCTTT.

This clone was picked up a small number of times. The CDR3 sequence is CASSQELEQGFYGYTF. The DNA for the CDR3 is TGTGCCAGCAGCCAAGAATTAGAACAGGGTTTTTATGGCTACACCTTC. V usage is TRBV4-2 and J usage is TRBJ1-2; a weak D match, TRBD1 (6 bases). Trimming shortened V by 0 bases and J by 5 bases, and 16 bases separated the two germline ends. In germline, CDR1 is LGHNA, CDR2 YNFKEQ. This CDR3 is 16 amino acids long.

The V gene is TRBV24-1, the J gene TRBJ1-1; D not resolved. Germline CDR1 reads KGHDR; CDR2 reads SFDVKD. This CDR3 has 13 residues. Trimming cost V 6 bases and J 1 base, with 8 bases left between them. CDR3 amino acids: CATSSAGNTEAFF. Here the CDR3 DNA reads TGTGCCACCAGTTCGGCAGGGAACACTGAAGCTTTCTTT.

The V call is TRBV19, the J call TRBJ1-5; a possible D gene is TRBD1 (6 bases). CDR1 LNHDA and CDR2 SQIVND come from the germline V gene (reference sequence). CDR3 size: 18 residues. Trimming took off 0 bases at V and 1 base at J, with 16 bases between the two ends. The CDR3 DNA reads TGTGCCAGTAGTATAGATCTATGGGCAGGGGTAAGCAATCAGCCCCAGCATTTT. It yields the protein CASSIDLWAGVSNQPQHF.

The V gene is TRBV6-5, the J gene TRBJ1-1; weak D call: TRBD1 (5 bases). The V gene lost 7 bases and the J gene lost 5 bases, with 14 bases spanning the gap. In germline, CDR1 is MNHEY, CDR2 SVGAGI. The CDR3 loop spans 13 amino acids. CDR3 sequence: CASTHEGTTEAFF. The CDR3 nucleotides are TGTGCCAGCACCCACGAAGGGACGACTGAAGCTTTCTTT.